Presented here are 17 T cell receptor beta chains from one specimen sequenced in a study of blood T cell repertoires in COVID-19. TCRdb's copy holds only in-frame clones and misses some; the assay was immunoSEQ multiplex PCR. The sample lists 350,000 or so clones; roughly 89% were seen once. The specimen was peripheral blood. The receptors come from a woman aged 55-69 years with COVID-19, enrolled during active disease.

The chain links TRBV5-6 to TRBJ1-5; 10 nucleotides line up with TRBD1. The CDR3 has 16 amino acids. Unmatched junction bases numbered 8, after V lost 4 bases and J lost 4 bases. From germline, CDR1 is SGHDT and CDR2 YYEEEE. In DNA form, the CDR3 reads TGTGCCAGCAGCAGTGGGACAGGGGTGAGTAATCAGCCCCAGCATTTT. Encoded protein: CASSSGTGVSNQPQHF.

This clone turned up a few times. The DNA of the CDR3 is TGTGCCATCAGAGAAGGACAGACTAATGAAAAACTGTTTTTT. Translated, it gives CAIREGQTNEKLFF. This chain joins TRBV10-3 and TRBJ1-4, with D possibly TRBD1 on 6 matching bases. CDR1 ENHRY and CDR2 SYGVKD come from the germline V gene. This CDR3 has 14 residues. V was shortened by 6 bases and J by 2 bases, with 10 bases between the two germline ends.

The gene calls are TRBV5-1 and TRBJ1-2; D is uncertain. V lost 0 bases and J lost 4, with 10 bases in between. Germline CDR1 SGHRS, CDR2 YFSETQ. The CDR3 contains 14 residues. This chain's CDR3 is CASSLGGLGYGYTF. In DNA form, the CDR3 reads TGCGCCAGCAGCTTGGGCGGTCTTGGCTATGGCTACACCTTC.

The rearrangement links TRBV5-1 to TRBJ1-3; possible D gene TRBD1, 6 bases. Germline V gene lookup returns CDR1 SGHRS and CDR2 YFSETQ. CDR3 length equals 16 residues. Deletions cut 0 bases from V and 0 bases from J, with 10 bases between. This CDR3 reads CASSLATGLSGNTIYF. As DNA, the CDR3 is TGCGCCAGCAGCTTGGCAACAGGGCTCTCTGGAAACACCATATATTTT.

This clone was seen more than once but under ten times. The V gene is TRBV7-9, the J gene TRBJ1-5; D is uncertain. V was clipped by 3 bases and J by 0 bases, with 15 bases between them. Germline V gene sequence: CDR1 SEHNR, CDR2 FQNEAQ (reference sequence). The CDR3 totals 17 residues. The CDR3 here is CASSFSGNIYSNQPQHF. Here the CDR3 DNA reads TGTGCCAGCAGCTTCTCCGGGAACATTTATAGCAATCAGCCCCAGCATTTT.

CDR3 region: CASSHGQGSLGNTEAFF. The DNA of the CDR3 is TGTGCCAGCTCACACGGACAGGGATCGCTGGGGAACACTGAAGCTTTCTTT. This chain connects TRBV18 to TRBJ1-1; 8 bases map to TRBD1. V shed 4 bases, J shed 1 base, and the junction held 11 bases outside the gene matches. This CDR3 region has 17 residues. Germline values: CDR1 KGHSH, CDR2 LQKENI.

The V gene is TRBV6-5, the J gene TRBJ1-1, with TRBD1 as a possible D gene (5 bases). Trimming shortened V by 8 bases and J by 1 base, and 17 bases separated the two germline ends. Germline CDR1 and CDR2: MNHEY and SVGAGI. This CDR3 is built from 15 residues. CDR3 sequence: CASGREWGGNTEAFF. As DNA, the CDR3 is TGTGCCAGCGGCCGGGAGTGGGGGGGGAACACTGAAGCTTTCTTT.

The J gene is TRBJ1-1, the V gene TRBV20-1, with D hard to call. The CDR3 is 11 amino acids. V gave up 3 bases and J gave up 4 bases, with 6 bases separating them. Germline CDR1 DFQATT, CDR2 SNEGSKA (reference sequence). The CDR3 DNA reads as TGCAGTGCTAGGAGGCCCACTGAAGCTTTCTTT. Protein sequence: CSARRPTEAFF.

The CDR3 loop reads CASSPETGSPIGNEQFF. CDR3 in DNA: TGTGCCAGCTCACCTGAAACAGGTTCTCCCATCGGCAATGAGCAGTTCTTC. J is TRBJ2-1 and V is TRBV18, with D perhaps matching TRBD1 (5 bases). V lost 3 bases, J lost 6 bases, and 21 bases lay in between. Germline CDR1 KGHSH, CDR2 LQKENI. The CDR3 covers 17 residues.

J is TRBJ1-4 and V is TRBV7-8, with TRBD1 matching 7 bases. V shed 6 bases, J shed 8 bases, and the junction held 12 bases outside the gene matches. The CDR3 runs to 15 residues. CDR1 and CDR2 from the germline V gene are SGHVS and FQNEAQ. The CDR3 bases are TGTGCCAGCAGTTCAACAAGGGGGCTGGAAGAAAAACTGTTTTTT. Protein product: CASSSTRGLEEKLFF.

The rearrangement links TRBV4-2 to TRBJ1-1; the match to TRBD1 covers 10 bases. CDR3 length: 15 amino acids. Per the germline V gene, CDR1 is LGHNA and CDR2 is YNFKEQ. The junction had 6 bases not matched to a gene; V was cut back by 3 bases and J by 5 bases. CDR3 loop: CASSQTGGGRTEAFF. The CDR3 DNA sequence: TGTGCCAGCAGCCAGACAGGGGGCGGTCGAACTGAAGCTTTCTTT.

This clone has only one observation. V and J are TRBV19 and TRBJ2-2; 9 nucleotides line up with TRBD1. This CDR3 has 15 residues. The J segment lost 1 base and the V segment lost 7 bases, leaving 4 bases of the junction unmatched. Germline CDR1 is LNHDA and CDR2 is SQIVND (reference sequence). CDR3 region: CASTNRGLNTGELFF. In DNA, the CDR3 is TGTGCCAGTACGAACAGGGGGCTGAACACCGGGGAGCTGTTTTTT.

This clone was counted only a few times. This chain connects TRBV11-2 to TRBJ1-4, with TRBD1 matching over 9 bases. V was clipped by 6 bases and J by 8 bases; unmatched bases: 4. Germline V lookup: CDR1 SGHAT, CDR2 FQNNGV. The length of the CDR3 is 13 residues. The CDR3 region is CASRGQGREKLFF. For the CDR3, the DNA is TGTGCCAGCAGGGGACAGGGTCGGGAAAAACTGTTTTTT.

This clone has a single count. J is TRBJ1-1 and V is TRBV4-1; 8 bases agree with TRBD1. The CDR3 extends over 20 amino acids. After removal of 1 base from V and 2 bases from J, the junction contained 18 bases not matched to a gene. CDR1 is MGHRA and CDR2 is YSYEKL in the germline V gene. The CDR3 protein is CASSQAGGWTGKRLNTEAFF. CDR3 sequence (DNA): TGCGCCAGCAGCCAAGCCGGGGGTTGGACAGGGAAGCGCCTAAACACTGAAGCTTTCTTT.

The J gene is TRBJ1-6, the V gene TRBV5-1; 11 positions agree with TRBD1. The V gene end was trimmed by 4 bases and the J gene end by 10 bases; junction bases not matched to a gene: 10. The CDR3 contains 16 residues. From germline, CDR1 is SGHRS and CDR2 YFSETQ. CDR3 in amino acids: CASSVQLGTGGSPLHF. The CDR3, as DNA: TGCGCCAGCAGCGTGCAGTTAGGGACAGGGGGATCACCCCTCCACTTT. The full variable domain, its missing parts supplied by reference TRBV5-1 and TRBJ1-6, is KAGVTQTPRYLIKTRGQQVTLSCSPISGHRSVSWYQQTPGQGLQFLFEYFSETQRNKGNFPGRFSGRQFSNSRSEMNVSTLELGDSALYLCASSVQLGTGGSPLHFGNGTRLTVT.

The chain couples TRBV27 to TRBJ1-5; 8 positions match TRBD1. The CDR3 has 13 residues. V was pared by 4 bases and J by 5 bases, with 1 base of the junction left unmatched. The germline V gene has CDR1 MNHEY and CDR2 SMNVEV (reference sequence). DNA of the CDR3: TGTGCCAGCAGTTCCAGGGGGCATCAGCCCCAGCATTTT. Translation gives CASSSRGHQPQHF.

The rearrangement links TRBV5-6 to TRBJ1-2; possible D gene TRBD1, 5 bases. Germline CDR1 is SGHDT and CDR2 is YYEEEE. Trimming shortened V by 10 bases and J by 8 bases, and 24 bases separated the two germline ends. This CDR3 has 14 residues. The CDR3: CASSAGGRVEGYTF. CDR3 in DNA: TGTGCCTCCAGCGCTGGTGGCAGGGTAGAGGGCTACACCTTC.